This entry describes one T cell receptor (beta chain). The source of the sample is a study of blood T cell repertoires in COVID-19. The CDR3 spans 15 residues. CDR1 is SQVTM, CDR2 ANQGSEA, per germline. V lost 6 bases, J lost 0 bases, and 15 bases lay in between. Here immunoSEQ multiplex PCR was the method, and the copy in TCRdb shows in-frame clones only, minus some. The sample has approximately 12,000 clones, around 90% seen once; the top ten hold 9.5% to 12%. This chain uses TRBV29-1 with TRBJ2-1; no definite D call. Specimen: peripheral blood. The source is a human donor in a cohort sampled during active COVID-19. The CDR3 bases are TGCAGCGTCGTTTCACTAATGAGCTCCTACAATGAGCAGTTCTTC. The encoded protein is CSVVSLMSSYNEQFF.